This T cell receptor (beta chain) was recovered during a study of T cells after yellow fever vaccination. TCRdb analysed the 5' RACE reads with MiXCR anew, one entry per CDR3 protein. The sample records some 500,000 distinct CDR3 sequences, about 13% being singletons. Study-level findings and limits: Although most clonotypes did not, a small share appeared in both CD4 and CD8 compartments. Researchers report a weaker secondary response that nonetheless peaked faster, day 5 versus 15. At around 95% for CD4 and 75% to 90% for CD8, most primary-vaccination clones showed up again after the booster.

V shed 5 bases, J shed 6 bases, and the junction held 13 bases outside the gene matches. Germline V gene data show CDR1 as SEHNR and CDR2 as FQNEAQ (reference sequence). This CDR3 comprises 16 residues. This clonotype was detected only a few times. The antigen is undetermined. The TCR originated in a man younger than 40 who received the YFV17D yellow fever vaccine. Sequenced here: PBMCs, sampled on the day of the yellow fever booster vaccination. The rearrangement links TRBV7-9 to TRBJ2-1, with TRBD2 matching 7 bases. The CDR3 is CASSPRAMGGVNEQFF. DNA of the CDR3: TGTGCCAGCAGCCCACGGGCGATGGGGGGGGTCAATGAGCAGTTCTTC.